The 18 T cell receptor beta chains listed next were all sequenced from one sample in a study of control samples from healthy donors and cancer patients. Only in-frame clones appear in the TCRdb table, and some are missing; sequencing was by immunoSEQ multiplex PCR. The table has 200,000 or so clones, roughly 94% seen once. The specimen sequenced was blood. These receptors came from a man in his forties or fifties in good health.

The genes are TRBV7-9 and TRBJ2-1; tentatively, D is TRBD1 or TRBD2 (6 bases each). Trimming took 5 bases from V and 0 from J, leaving 17 bases between them. Germline values: CDR1 SEHNR, CDR2 FQNEAQ (reference sequence). The CDR3 contains 17 residues. CDR3 nucleotides: TGTGCCAGCAGCCCGGCGCTCGGGGGCCTCTCCTACAATGAGCAGTTCTTC. This translates into CASSPALGGLSYNEQFF. The entire variable domain, with the rest obtained from reference TRBV7-9 and TRBJ2-1, is as follows: DTGVSQNPRHKITKRGQNVTFRCDPISEHNRLYWYRQTLGQGPEFLTYFQNEAQLEKSRLLSDRFSAERPKGSFSTLEIQRTEQGDSAMYLCASSPALGGLSYNEQFFGPGTRLTVL.

To note about this clone: The DNA is left out, because the CDR3 cannot be placed on it with certainty; the CDR3 is given as TCRdb lists it. The chain is built from TRBV21-1 and TRBJ1-5; the table calls TRBD1, which could not be checked here. TRBV21-1 is termed a pseudogene. The CDR3 numbers 17 amino acids, ends counted. The CDR3 here is CASSKGVEYSCNQPQHF.

The J gene is TRBJ2-3, the V gene TRBV7-9; the D is unclear. The V gene lost 5 bases and the J gene lost 3 bases, with 3 bases spanning the gap. Germline V gene lookup returns CDR1 SEHNR and CDR2 FQNEAQ (reference sequence). CDR3 length: 11 residues. CDR3 sequence reads: CASSQTDTQYF. The CDR3 bases are TGTGCCAGCAGCCAAACAGATACGCAGTATTTT.

The rearrangement uses TRBV24-1 and TRBJ2-1, with 10 positions matching TRBD1. V trimming: 5 bases; J trimming: 5 bases; junction bases outside the gene matches: 5. This CDR3 comprises 15 residues. The germline CDR1 and CDR2 sequences are KGHDR and SFDVKD. CDR3 in DNA: TGTGCCACCAGTGCCCCGGGACAGGGGAACAATGAGCAGTTCTTC. Amino acid sequence: CATSAPGQGNNEQFF.

J is TRBJ2-2 and V is TRBV28; no definite D call. V was pared by 1 base and J by 0 bases, with 9 bases between. The germline V gene has CDR1 MDHEN and CDR2 SYDVKM. The CDR3 is made up of 16 amino acids. The CDR3: CASSLFPQPNTGELFF. CDR3 in DNA: TGTGCCAGCAGTTTATTCCCACAACCGAACACCGGGGAGCTGTTTTTT.

The gene calls are TRBV19 and TRBJ1-5; D gene unclear. The CDR3 length is 14 residues. Germline V gene lookup returns CDR1 LNHDA and CDR2 SQIVND (reference sequence). The V end was cut by 9 bases, the J end by 7 bases, with 19 bases between. This CDR3 is CASSKRSEGQPQHF. Written as DNA, the CDR3 is TGTGCCAGCTCAAAGAGGTCTGAGGGACAGCCCCAGCATTTT.

This chain links TRBV5-1 with TRBJ2-2, with 8 bases lining up with TRBD1. The CDR3 totals 13 residues. V shed 7 bases, J shed 6 bases, and the junction held 5 bases outside the gene matches. Germline V lookup: CDR1 SGHRS, CDR2 YFSETQ. CDR3 DNA: TGCGCCAGCGGCCAGGGGGCGCCCGGGGAGCTGTTTTTT. It codes for CASGQGAPGELFF.

The chain has TRBV5-8 and TRBJ2-5; 7 positions match TRBD1. This CDR3 has 14 amino acids. V gave up 4 bases and J gave up 3 bases; unmatched junction bases: 6. CDR1 and CDR2 from the germline V gene are SGHTS and YDEGEE. CDR3 amino acids: CASSKQGPKETQYF. DNA for the CDR3: TGTGCCAGCAGCAAACAGGGGCCGAAAGAGACCCAGTACTTC.

The rearrangement links TRBV4-1 to TRBJ2-7; 8 bases match TRBD2. The germline V gene encodes CDR1 MGHRA and CDR2 YSYEKL. V lost 4 bases and J lost 5; bases outside the gene matches: 13. The CDR3 runs to 16 residues. CDR3 sequence (DNA): TGCGCCAGCAGCCCATTCAGCGGGGGCAACCTACACGAGCAGTACTTC. It translates to CASSPFSGGNLHEQYF.

The V and J genes are TRBV5-4 and TRBJ2-2; D is possibly TRBD1 or TRBD2 (6 bases each). Trimming removed 4 bases from V and 5 bases from J, with 18 bases in between. CDR1 and CDR2 from the germline V gene are SGHNT and YYREEE (reference sequence). This CDR3 contains 16 residues. For the CDR3, the DNA is TGTGCCAGCAGCCCCCCGGTGGGGGGCCGGACCGGGGAGCTGTTTTTT. Translating gives CASSPPVGGRTGELFF.

The chain combines TRBV24-1 with TRBJ1-5; D is possibly TRBD1 (6 bases). The V and J ends lost 5 bases and 3 bases respectively, with 13 bases between them. The germline V gene has CDR1 KGHDR and CDR2 SFDVKD. The CDR3 consists of 15 residues. The CDR3: CATSGNRVDNQPQHF. For the CDR3, the DNA is TGTGCCACCAGTGGTAACAGGGTAGACAATCAGCCCCAGCATTTT.

The chain recombines TRBV5-4 with TRBJ2-7; D gene uncertain. Germline V gene data show CDR1 as SGHNT and CDR2 as YYREEE (reference sequence). Trimming took off 0 bases at V and 2 bases at J, with 9 bases between the two ends. The CDR3 is 14 amino acids. CDR3 protein: CASSLDKYPYEQYF. CDR3 sequence (DNA): TGTGCCAGCAGCTTGGATAAGTACCCCTACGAGCAGTACTTC.

This clone was recorded at least ten times. V and J are TRBV14 and TRBJ1-2; TRBD1 aligns across 8 bases. After removal of 3 bases from V and 6 bases from J, the junction contained 6 bases not matched to a gene. Germline CDR1 is SGHDN and CDR2 is FVKESK. The CDR3 totals 14 residues. CDR3 sequence reads: CASSHLTGENGYTF. The CDR3 nucleotides read TGTGCCAGCAGCCATTTGACAGGGGAGAATGGCTACACCTTC.

This chain uses TRBV5-1 with TRBJ1-1; D not certain. The CDR3 covers 12 residues. The V end lost 2 bases, the J end lost 8 bases, and 10 bases lay between the germline ends. Looked up from germline, CDR1 is SGHRS and CDR2 is YFSETQ. CDR3 sequence: CASSLSQQEAFF. In DNA form, the CDR3 reads TGCGCCAGCAGCTTATCCCAACAGGAAGCTTTCTTT.

The chain has TRBV5-1 and TRBJ1-3; D remains ambiguous. CDR1 and CDR2 from the germline V gene are SGHRS and YFSETQ. The V end was cut by 0 bases, the J end by 0 bases, with 10 bases between. The length of the CDR3 is 16 residues. The chain's CDR3 is CASSLAAMSSGNTIYF. CDR3 sequence (DNA): TGCGCCAGCAGCTTGGCGGCCATGAGCTCTGGAAACACCATATATTTT.

This chain links TRBV5-5 with TRBJ1-1, with D unclear. The V gene's germline CDR1 is SGHKS and CDR2 YYEKEE (reference sequence). This CDR3 comprises 17 residues. Trimming removed 6 bases from V and 0 bases from J, with 21 bases in between. DNA for the CDR3: TGTGCCAGCAAGCCCGGATCGGCAGCTAGTATGAACACTGAAGCTTTCTTT. Its translation is CASKPGSAASMNTEAFF.

This clone appeared once. The rearrangement links TRBV29-1 to TRBJ1-6; 10 nucleotides align to TRBD1. Trimming at V came to 1 base and at J to 9 bases, leaving 12 bases not matched to a gene. In germline, CDR1 is SQVTM, CDR2 ANQGSEA. The CDR3 is 17 amino acids. The CDR3 loop reads CSVEARQGAIIGSPLHF. DNA for the CDR3: TGCAGCGTTGAAGCCCGACAGGGGGCGATCATTGGTTCACCCCTCCACTTT.

The chain carries TRBV6-5 and TRBJ1-6; D call uncertain. V was clipped by 8 bases and J by 7 bases, with 18 bases between them. Germline V gene lookup returns CDR1 MNHEY and CDR2 SVGAGI. The CDR3 sequence is 15 residues long. The CDR3 loop is CASARSRTENSPLHF. The CDR3 DNA is TGTGCCAGCGCAAGGTCCCGGACGGAAAATTCACCCCTCCACTTT.